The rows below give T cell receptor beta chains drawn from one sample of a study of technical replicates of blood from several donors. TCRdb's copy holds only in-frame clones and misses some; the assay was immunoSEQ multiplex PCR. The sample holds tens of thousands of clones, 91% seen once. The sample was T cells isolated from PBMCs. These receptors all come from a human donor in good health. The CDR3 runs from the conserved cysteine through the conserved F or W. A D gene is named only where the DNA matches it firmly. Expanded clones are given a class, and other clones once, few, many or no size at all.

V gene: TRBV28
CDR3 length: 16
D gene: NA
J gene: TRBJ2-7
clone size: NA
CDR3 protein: CASSLNTRINSYEQYF
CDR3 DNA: TGTGCCAGCAGTTTAAATACCAGGATAAACTCCTACGAGCAGTACTTC

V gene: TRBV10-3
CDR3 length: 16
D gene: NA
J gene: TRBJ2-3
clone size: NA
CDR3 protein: CAISDLGSDPTDTQYF
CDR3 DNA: TGTGCCATCAGTGATCTAGGGAGCGACCCCACAGATACGCAGTATTTT

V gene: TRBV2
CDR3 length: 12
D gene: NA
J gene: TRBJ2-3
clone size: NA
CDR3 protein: CASNLIDKFLYF
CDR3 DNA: TGTGCCAGCAATCTGATAGACAAGTTCTTGTATTTT

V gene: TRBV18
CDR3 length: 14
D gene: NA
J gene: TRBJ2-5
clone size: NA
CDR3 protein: CASSPPSDVKTQYF
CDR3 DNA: TGTGCCAGCTCACCCCCTAGCGACGTGAAGACCCAGTACTTC

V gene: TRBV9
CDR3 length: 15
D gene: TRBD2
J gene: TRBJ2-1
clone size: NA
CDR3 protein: CASSVRTSGINEQFF
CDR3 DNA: TGTGCCAGCAGCGTTAGGACTAGCGGGATAAATGAGCAGTTCTTC

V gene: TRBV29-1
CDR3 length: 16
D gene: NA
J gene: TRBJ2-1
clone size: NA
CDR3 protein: CSVETTLVGRRGEQFF
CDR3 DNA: TGCAGCGTTGAAACCACTCTAGTCGGGAGACGGGGTGAGCAGTTCTTC

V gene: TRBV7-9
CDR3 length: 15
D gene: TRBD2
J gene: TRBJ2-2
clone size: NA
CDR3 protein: CASSLTSANTGELFF
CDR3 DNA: TGTGCCAGCAGCCTAACTAGCGCGAACACCGGGGAGCTGTTTTTT

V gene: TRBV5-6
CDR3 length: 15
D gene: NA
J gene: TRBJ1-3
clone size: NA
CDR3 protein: CASSLGGRAGNTIYF
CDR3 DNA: TGTGCCAGCAGCTTGGGCGGCAGAGCTGGAAACACCATATATTTT

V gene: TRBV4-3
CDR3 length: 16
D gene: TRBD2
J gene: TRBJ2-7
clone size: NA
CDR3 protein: CASSQGTLAGVYEQYF
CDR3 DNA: TGCGCCAGCAGCCAAGGTACTCTAGCGGGAGTTTACGAGCAGTACTTC

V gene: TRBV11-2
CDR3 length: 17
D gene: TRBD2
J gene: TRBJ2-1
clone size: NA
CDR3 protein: CASSLDFGASGYNEQFF
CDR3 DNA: TGTGCCAGCAGCTTAGATTTCGGGGCTAGCGGCTACAATGAGCAGTTCTTC

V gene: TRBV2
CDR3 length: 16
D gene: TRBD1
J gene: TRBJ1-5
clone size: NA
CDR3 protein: CASSETGGRSNQPQHF
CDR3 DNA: TGTGCCAGCAGTGAAACAGGGGGCCGGAGCAATCAGCCCCAGCATTTT

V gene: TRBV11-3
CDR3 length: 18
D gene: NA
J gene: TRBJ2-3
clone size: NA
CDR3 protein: CASSLSLSRLAPTDTQYF
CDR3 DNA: TGTGCCAGCAGCTTATCTTTGTCTCGATTAGCCCCCACAGATACGCAGTATTTT

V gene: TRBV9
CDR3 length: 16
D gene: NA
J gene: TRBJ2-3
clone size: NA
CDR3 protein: CASSGQRRGSTDTQYF
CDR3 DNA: TGTGCCAGCAGCGGCCAGCGTCGGGGGAGCACAGATACGCAGTATTTT

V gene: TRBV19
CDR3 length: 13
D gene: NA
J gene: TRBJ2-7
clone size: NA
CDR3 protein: CASSNTPGGEQYF
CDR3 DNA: TGTGCCAGTAGTAACACGCCGGGTGGCGAGCAGTACTTC

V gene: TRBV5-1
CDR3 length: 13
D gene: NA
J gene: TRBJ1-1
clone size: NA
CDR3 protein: CASSVRGGTEAFF
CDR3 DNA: TGCGCCAGCAGCGTCAGGGGCGGCACTGAAGCTTTCTTT

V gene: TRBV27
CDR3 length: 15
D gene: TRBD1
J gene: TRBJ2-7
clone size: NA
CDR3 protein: CASSFTPRTGGEQYF
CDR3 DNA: TGTGCCAGCAGTTTTACCCCACGGACAGGGGGCGAGCAGTACTTC

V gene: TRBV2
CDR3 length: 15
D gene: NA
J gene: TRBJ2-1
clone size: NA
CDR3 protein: CASSEDRDKFDEQFF
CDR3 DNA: TGTGCCAGCAGTGAGGATCGGGACAAGTTCGATGAGCAGTTCTTC

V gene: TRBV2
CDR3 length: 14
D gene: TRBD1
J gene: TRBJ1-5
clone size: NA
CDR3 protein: CASSSRTGTQPQHF
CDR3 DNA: TGTGCCAGCAGTTCAAGGACAGGGACTCAGCCCCAGCATTTT

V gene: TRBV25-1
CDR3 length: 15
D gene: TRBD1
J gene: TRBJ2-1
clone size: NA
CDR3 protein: CASSPRDSSYNEQFF
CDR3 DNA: TGTGCCAGCAGTCCCCGGGACAGCTCTTACAATGAGCAGTTCTTC

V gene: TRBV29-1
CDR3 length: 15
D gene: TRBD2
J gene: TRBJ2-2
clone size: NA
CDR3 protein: CSVPGTSSYTGELFF
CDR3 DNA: TGCAGCGTTCCCGGGACTAGCAGCTACACCGGGGAGCTGTTTTTT

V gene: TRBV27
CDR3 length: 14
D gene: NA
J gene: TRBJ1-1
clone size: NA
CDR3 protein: CASSLMGASTEAFF
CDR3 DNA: TGTGCCAGCAGTTTAATGGGGGCTTCCACTGAAGCTTTCTTT

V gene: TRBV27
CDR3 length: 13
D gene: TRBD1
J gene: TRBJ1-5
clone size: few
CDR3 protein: CASSVDREEPQHF
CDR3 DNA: TGTGCCAGCAGCGTGGACAGGGAGGAACCCCAGCATTTT

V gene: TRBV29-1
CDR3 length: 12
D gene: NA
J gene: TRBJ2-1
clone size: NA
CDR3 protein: CSVGEVYNEQFF
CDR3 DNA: TGCAGCGTTGGTGAGGTCTACAATGAGCAGTTCTTC

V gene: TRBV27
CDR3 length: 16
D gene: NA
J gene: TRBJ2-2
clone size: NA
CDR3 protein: CASSPKTAPNTGELFF
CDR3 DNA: TGTGCCAGCAGTCCCAAGACAGCGCCGAACACCGGGGAGCTGTTTTTT